This T cell receptor (beta chain) appears in the sequencing data of a study of CD8+ T cells in alopecia areata. Study-wide background: Patients received oral tofacitinib, 5 to 10 mg twice daily, for moderate-to-severe alopecia areata.

Following RNA extraction, reverse transcription yielded cDNA that acted as the sequencing template. Generated by immunoSEQ multiplex PCR, the TCRdb table keeps only in-frame clones and is missing some. The data contain 200,000 or so clones, 58% of them singletons. The V segment lost 0 bases and the J segment 10 bases; nucleotides outside the gene matches: 5. CDR1 is LGHNA and CDR2 is YNFKEQ in the germline V gene. This CDR3 is 15 amino acids long. Study-level results: Patients displayed less clarity in TCR sharing than mice, a finding possibly related to HLA. Among the top 100, expanded CD8+ clones were significantly decreased by tofacitinib, as was scalp clonality.

Treatment here: oral pan-JAK inhibitor, 5-10 mg twice daily. Details on this clone: Its target is not known.

This sequence originates from a human donor with alopecia areata. The chain recombines TRBV4-2 with TRBJ1-6, with 8 bases that match TRBD1. Source: CD4+ T cells sorted from blood, taken at week 24, from a patient treated with tofacitinib. The chain's CDR3 is CASSQEKTGESPLHF. The CDR3 DNA reads as TGTGCCAGCAGCCAAGAGAAGACAGGGGAATCACCCCTCCACTTT.